This TCR beta chain stems from a study of cytomegalovirus exposure and HLA in healthy donors. Study overall: Caucasian-associated ancestry cluster membership applied to 75% to 85% of approximately 400 genotyped donors.

The PCR made use of 60 Vbeta and 13 Jbeta primers. Only in-frame clones appear in the TCRdb table, and some are missing; sequencing was by immunoSEQ multiplex PCR. The repertoire holds some 150,000 clones, roughly 79% seen once, with less than 1.1% in the top ten. Germline V gives CDR1 SNHLY, CDR2 FYNNEI. V lost 6 bases to trimming and J lost 3 bases; unmatched junction nucleotides: 4. The length of the CDR3 is 14 residues. Every donor was a healthy person donating bone marrow. The chain joins TRBV2 to TRBJ2-5; 10 nucleotides align to TRBD2. This clonotype was obtained from a male donor in good health and CMV-seronegative. The sequenced sample consisted of PBMCs. The CDR3 sequence is CASRLSGGEETQYF. The DNA for the CDR3 is TGTGCCAGCAGACTGAGCGGGGGGGAAGAGACCCAGTACTTC.